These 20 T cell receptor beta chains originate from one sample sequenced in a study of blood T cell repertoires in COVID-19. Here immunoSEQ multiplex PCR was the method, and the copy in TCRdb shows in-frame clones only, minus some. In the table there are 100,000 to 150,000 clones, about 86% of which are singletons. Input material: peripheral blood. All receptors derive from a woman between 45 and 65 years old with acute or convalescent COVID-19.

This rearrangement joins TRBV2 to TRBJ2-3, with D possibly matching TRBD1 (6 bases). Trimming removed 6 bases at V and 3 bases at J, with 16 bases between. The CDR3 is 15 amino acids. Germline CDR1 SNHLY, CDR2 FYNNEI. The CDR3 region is CASREQGFQTDTQYF. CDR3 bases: TGTGCCAGCAGGGAACAGGGTTTCCAGACAGATACGCAGTATTTT.

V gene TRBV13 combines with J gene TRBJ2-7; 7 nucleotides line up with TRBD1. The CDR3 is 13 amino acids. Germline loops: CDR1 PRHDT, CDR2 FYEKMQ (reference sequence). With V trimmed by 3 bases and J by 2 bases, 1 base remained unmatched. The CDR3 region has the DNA TGTGCCAGCAGCTTCGGACAGGCCTACGAGCAGTACTTC. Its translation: CASSFGQAYEQYF.

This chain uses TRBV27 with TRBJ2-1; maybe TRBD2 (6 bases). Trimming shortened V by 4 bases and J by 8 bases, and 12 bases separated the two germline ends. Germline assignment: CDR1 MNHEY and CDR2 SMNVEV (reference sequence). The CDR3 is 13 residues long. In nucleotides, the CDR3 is TGTGCCAGCAGTTCGACTAGTAGGGATGAGCAGTTCTTC. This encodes CASSSTSRDEQFF.

The CDR3 is CASSDPGHPPSDTQYF. The CDR3 DNA is TGTGCCAGCAGTGATCCTGGACACCCTCCAAGCGATACGCAGTATTTT. The chain joins TRBV25-1 to TRBJ2-3; tentative D call: TRBD1 (5 bases). CDR1 MGHDK and CDR2 SYGVNS come from the germline V gene. Trimming left V 3 bases short and J 6 bases short, with 19 bases between. The CDR3 sequence is 16 residues long.

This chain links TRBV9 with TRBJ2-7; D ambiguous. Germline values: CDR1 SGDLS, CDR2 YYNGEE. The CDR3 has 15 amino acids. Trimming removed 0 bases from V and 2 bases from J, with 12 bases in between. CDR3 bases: TGTGCCAGCAGCGTAGGACTGGATAATACCTACGAGCAGTACTTC. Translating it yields CASSVGLDNTYEQYF.

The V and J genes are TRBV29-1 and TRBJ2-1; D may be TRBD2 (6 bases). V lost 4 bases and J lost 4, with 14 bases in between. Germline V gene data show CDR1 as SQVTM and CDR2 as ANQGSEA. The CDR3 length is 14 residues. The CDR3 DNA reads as TGCAGCGTTGGTGGGGCTAGCGAATACAATGAGCAGTTCTTC. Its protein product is CSVGGASEYNEQFF.

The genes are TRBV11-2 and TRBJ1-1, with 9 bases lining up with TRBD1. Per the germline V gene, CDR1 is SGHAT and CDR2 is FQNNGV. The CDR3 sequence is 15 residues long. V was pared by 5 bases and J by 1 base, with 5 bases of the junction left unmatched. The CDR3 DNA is TGTGCCAGCAGCAACAGGGGGCGCGGGAACACTGAAGCTTTCTTT. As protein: CASSNRGRGNTEAFF.

The CDR3 reads CASSAVAGAGTDTQYF. CDR3 nucleotides: TGCGCCAGCAGCGCCGTAGCGGGAGCCGGCACAGATACGCAGTATTTT. This chain connects TRBV5-1 to TRBJ2-3; 9 nucleotides align to TRBD2. The V and J ends lost 4 bases and 1 base, in that order; junction bases with no gene match: 7. This CDR3 spans 16 amino acids. Germline V gives CDR1 SGHRS, CDR2 YFSETQ.

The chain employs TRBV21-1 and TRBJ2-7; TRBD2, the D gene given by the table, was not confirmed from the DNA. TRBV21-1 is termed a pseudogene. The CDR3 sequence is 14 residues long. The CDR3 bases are TGTGCCAGCAGGGGACTAGCGGATTTCTACGAGCAGTACTTC. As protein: CASRGLADFYEQYF.

The chain's CDR3 is CASSLYTAVGKNTEAFF. The CDR3 region has the DNA TGTGCCAGCAGCTTATACACCGCGGTCGGGAAAAACACTGAAGCTTTCTTT. The chain joins TRBV13 to TRBJ1-1; D uncertain. The V gene lost 2 bases and the J gene lost 2 bases, with 18 bases spanning the gap. The CDR3 is made up of 17 amino acids. From germline, CDR1 is PRHDT and CDR2 FYEKMQ (reference sequence).

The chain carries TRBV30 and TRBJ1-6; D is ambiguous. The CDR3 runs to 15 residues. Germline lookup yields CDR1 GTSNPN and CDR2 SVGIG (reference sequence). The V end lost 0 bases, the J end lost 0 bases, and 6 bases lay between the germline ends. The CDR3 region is CAWSVGSSYNSPLHF. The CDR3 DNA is TGTGCCTGGAGTGTGGGGAGCTCCTATAATTCACCCCTCCACTTT.

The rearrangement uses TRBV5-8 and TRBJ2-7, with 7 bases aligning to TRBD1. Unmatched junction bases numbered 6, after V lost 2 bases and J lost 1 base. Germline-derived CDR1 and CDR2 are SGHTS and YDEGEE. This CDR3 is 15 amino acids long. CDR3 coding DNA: TGTGCCAGCAGCTTCTCCGGGACAGCATCCTACGAGCAGTACTTC. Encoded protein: CASSFSGTASYEQYF.

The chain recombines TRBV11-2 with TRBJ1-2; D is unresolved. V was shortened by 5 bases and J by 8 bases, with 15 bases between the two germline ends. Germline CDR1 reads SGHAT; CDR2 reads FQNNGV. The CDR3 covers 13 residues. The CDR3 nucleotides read TGTGCCAGCAGCCGAACCGGGGAGGGCGGCTACACCTTC. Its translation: CASSRTGEGGYTF.

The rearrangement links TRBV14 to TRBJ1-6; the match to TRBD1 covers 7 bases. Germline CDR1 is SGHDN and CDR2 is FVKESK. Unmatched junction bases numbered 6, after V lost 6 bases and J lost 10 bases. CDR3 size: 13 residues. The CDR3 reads CASSPGGMSPLHF. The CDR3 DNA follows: TGTGCCAGCAGTCCAGGGGGTATGTCACCCCTCCACTTT.

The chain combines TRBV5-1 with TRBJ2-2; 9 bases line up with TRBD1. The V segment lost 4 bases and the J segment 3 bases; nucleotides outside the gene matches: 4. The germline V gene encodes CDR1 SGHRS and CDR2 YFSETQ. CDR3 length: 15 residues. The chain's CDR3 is CASSNRDRDTGELFF. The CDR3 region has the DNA TGCGCCAGCAGCAACCGGGACAGGGACACCGGGGAGCTGTTTTTT.

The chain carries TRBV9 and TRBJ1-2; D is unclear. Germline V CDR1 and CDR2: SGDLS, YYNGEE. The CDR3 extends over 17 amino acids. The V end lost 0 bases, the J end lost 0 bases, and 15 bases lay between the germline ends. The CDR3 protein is CASSVATAGIANYGYTF. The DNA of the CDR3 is TGTGCCAGCAGCGTAGCTACGGCAGGAATAGCTAACTATGGCTACACCTTC.

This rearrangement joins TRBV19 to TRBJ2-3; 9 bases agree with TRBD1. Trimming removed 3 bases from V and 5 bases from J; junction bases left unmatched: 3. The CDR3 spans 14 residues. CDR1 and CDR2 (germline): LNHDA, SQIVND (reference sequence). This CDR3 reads CASSIGQGIDTQYF. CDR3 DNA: TGTGCCAGTAGTATTGGACAGGGGATAGATACGCAGTATTTT.

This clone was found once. The CDR3 protein is CSASTGRSNQPQHF. DNA for the CDR3: TGCAGTGCTAGTACAGGGCGCAGCAATCAGCCCCAGCATTTT. The chain combines TRBV20-1 with TRBJ1-5, with D perhaps matching TRBD1 (6 bases). Germline V gene data show CDR1 as DFQATT and CDR2 as SNEGSKA (reference sequence). The CDR3 runs to 14 residues. V lost 3 bases and J lost 1, with 10 bases in between.

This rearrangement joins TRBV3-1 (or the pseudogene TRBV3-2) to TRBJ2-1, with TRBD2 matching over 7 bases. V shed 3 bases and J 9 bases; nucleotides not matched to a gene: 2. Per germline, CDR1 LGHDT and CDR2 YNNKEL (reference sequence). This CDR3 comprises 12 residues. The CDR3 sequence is CASSHSGTEQFF. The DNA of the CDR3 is TGTGCCAGCAGCCACAGCGGGACTGAGCAGTTCTTC.

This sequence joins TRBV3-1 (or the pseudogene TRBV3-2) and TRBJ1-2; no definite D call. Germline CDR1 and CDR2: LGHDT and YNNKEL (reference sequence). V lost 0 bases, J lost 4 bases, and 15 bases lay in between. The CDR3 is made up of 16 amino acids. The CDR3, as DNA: TGTGCCAGCAGCCAAGATTGGAGGGAGGGAGGCTATGGCTACACCTTC. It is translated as CASSQDWREGGYGYTF.